Below are 23 T cell receptor beta chains sequenced from a single sample in a study of OX40 agonist ivuxolimab in advanced cancers. Here immunoSEQ multiplex PCR was the method, and the copy in TCRdb shows in-frame clones only, minus some. The sample consists of some 100,000 clones, around 90% of them appearing once. The source material was CD4+ or CD8+ T cells sorted from blood, sampled in a trial of the OX40 agonist ivuxolimab. Source of these receptors: an adult with an advanced solid tumor such as melanoma, head and neck, liver or kidney cancer.

The chain combines TRBV28 with TRBJ2-6; unclear D gene. The length of the CDR3 is 14 residues. Germline CDR1 is MDHEN and CDR2 is SYDVKM. V lost 7 bases, J lost 1 base, and 8 bases lay in between. The CDR3 nucleotides read TGTGCCAGCATCTCCGGATCTGGGGCCAACGTCCTGACTTTC. Its protein is CASISGSGANVLTF.

This CDR3 reads CASSLREWETQYF. The CDR3 region has the DNA TGTGCCAGCAGCCTCAGGGAATGGGAGACCCAGTACTTC. V gene TRBV7-2 combines with J gene TRBJ2-5; a possible D gene is TRBD1 (5 bases). Looked up from germline, CDR1 is SGHTA and CDR2 is FQGNSA. The CDR3 loop spans 13 amino acids. Trimming took 5 bases from V and 5 from J, leaving 12 bases between them.

This chain joins TRBV6-1 and TRBJ1-5; 9 bases map to TRBD1. There are 13 residues in the CDR3. Germline V gives CDR1 MNHNS, CDR2 SASEGT. Trimming cost V 7 bases and J 6 bases; bases outside gene matches: 4. In DNA form, the CDR3 reads TGTGCCAGCACCCGACAGGGGGTTCAGCCCCAGCATTTT. Amino acid sequence: CASTRQGVQPQHF.

The chain carries TRBV28 and TRBJ1-1; TRBD1 matches 8 bases. There are 15 residues in the CDR3. The germline V gene has CDR1 MDHEN and CDR2 SYDVKM. V lost 5 bases, J lost 3 bases, and 8 bases stayed unmatched. CDR3 in amino acids: CASSGLARGHTEAFF. CDR3 nucleotide sequence: TGTGCCAGCAGTGGTCTAGCCAGGGGGCACACTGAAGCTTTCTTT.

This clone was seen only a few times. Here the CDR3 DNA reads TGTGCCAGCAGGAGGGCAGGGAGGTCCTACAATGAGCAGTTCTTC. This codes for CASRRAGRSYNEQFF. This chain links TRBV7-8 with TRBJ2-1; D is perhaps TRBD2 (6 bases). The CDR3 runs 15 residues. CDR1 and CDR2 (germline): SGHVS, FQNEAQ. Trimming removed 6 bases at V and 1 base at J, with 13 bases between.

The chain couples TRBV29-1 to TRBJ2-3, with 11 bases matching TRBD2. Germline V gene data show CDR1 as SQVTM and CDR2 as ANQGSEA. This CDR3 region has 16 residues. With V trimmed by 5 bases and J by 3 bases, 10 bases remained unmatched. The chain's CDR3 is CSVNSGTSGGTDTQYF. The CDR3 DNA is TGCAGCGTTAACTCCGGGACTAGCGGCGGTACAGATACGCAGTATTTT.

The V gene is TRBV30, the J gene TRBJ2-7; 9 bases agree with TRBD2. This CDR3 comprises 13 residues. V gave up 5 bases and J gave up 4 bases; unmatched junction bases: 6. CDR1 is GTSNPN and CDR2 is SVGIG in the germline V gene (reference sequence). The CDR3 here is CAWGSGGIYEQYF. Here the CDR3 DNA reads TGTGCCTGGGGTAGCGGGGGTATTTACGAGCAGTACTTC. The complete variable domain, with remaining parts taken from reference TRBV30 and TRBJ2-7, reads SQTIHQWPATLVQPVGSPLSLECTVEGTSNPNLYWYRQAAGRGLQLLFYSVGIGQISSEVPQNLSASRPQDRQFILSSKKLLLSDSGFYLCAWGSGGIYEQYFGPGTRLTVT.

The V and J genes are TRBV14 and TRBJ2-5; D may match TRBD1 or TRBD2 (5 bases each). The CDR3 sequence is 15 residues long. The germline V gene has CDR1 SGHDN and CDR2 FVKESK. V gave up 0 bases and J gave up 7 bases, with 15 bases separating them. DNA for the CDR3: TGTGCCAGCAGCCAAGAGGGGGTCAGCTCCGGGACCCAGTACTTC. Translated: CASSQEGVSSGTQYF. The full variable domain, in which reference TRBV14 and TRBJ2-5 provide the parts outside the CDR3, is EAGVTQFPSHSVIEKGQTVTLRCDPISGHDNLYWYRRVMGKEIKFLLHFVKESKQDESGMPNNRFLAERTGGTYSTLKVQPAELEDSGVYFCASSQEGVSSGTQYFGPGTRLLVL.

The chain uses TRBV7-3 and TRBJ2-5; 10 bases are a match to TRBD1. CDR1 and CDR2 from the germline V gene are SGHTA and FQGTGA. The CDR3 length is 14 residues. V gave up 2 bases and J gave up 6 bases; unmatched junction bases: 3. The CDR3 DNA sequence: TGTGCCAGCAGCTTAGGGACAGGGGAGCAGACCCAGTACTTC. This translates into CASSLGTGEQTQYF.

The chain uses TRBV14 and TRBJ2-5, with D uncertain. CDR3 size: 13 residues. Trimming cost V 6 bases and J 7 bases, with 15 bases left between them. Germline V gene data show CDR1 as SGHDN and CDR2 as FVKESK. The CDR3 DNA follows: TGTGCCAGCAGTCTCCTGGCTTCGTGGACCCAGTACTTC. Translating it yields CASSLLASWTQYF.

The V gene is TRBV11-3, the J gene TRBJ1-3; maybe TRBD1 (6 bases). CDR1 SGHNT and CDR2 YENEEA come from the germline V gene. V was shortened by 2 bases and J by 4 bases, with 24 bases between the two germline ends. The CDR3 spans 19 residues. CDR3 in DNA: TGTGCCAGCAGCTTAAAGCTTACGGACAGTCCTTTACTGGGAAACACCATATATTTT. Amino acids: CASSLKLTDSPLLGNTIYF.

This clone was recorded a few times. This sequence joins TRBV28 and TRBJ2-7; D ambiguous. CDR1 and CDR2 (germline): MDHEN, SYDVKM. Trimming cost V 5 bases and J 4 bases, with 18 bases left between them. This CDR3 contains 15 residues. The CDR3 DNA sequence: TGTGCCAGCAGTCAACCGGGCCAGAGGTCATACGAGCAGTACTTC. Translation gives CASSQPGQRSYEQYF.

As concerns this clone: The junction and the germline gene differ at one end; a read error may be behind it. The chain couples TRBV30 to TRBJ1-1; a possible D gene is TRBD1 (5 bases). From germline, CDR1 is GTSNPN and CDR2 SVGIG (reference sequence). The CDR3 runs to 12 residues. CDR3 protein: CTGTGSKASAFF. The CDR3 bases are TGCACGGGGACGGGCTCCAAAGCTTCGGCTTTCTTT.

The V gene is TRBV5-8, the J gene TRBJ1-5; D not resolved. The germline CDR1 and CDR2 sequences are SGHTS and YDEGEE. V was shortened by 1 base and J by 4 bases, with 6 bases between the two germline ends. The CDR3 is 13 amino acids. The CDR3 DNA reads TGTGCCAGCAGCTTGATTCCGAATCAGCCCCAGCATTTT. Its translation is CASSLIPNQPQHF.

V and J are TRBV28 and TRBJ1-5, with D tentatively TRBD1 (5 bases). The germline V gene has CDR1 MDHEN and CDR2 SYDVKM. The CDR3 spans 14 residues. Trimming stripped 4 bases from V and 4 bases from J, with 11 bases between. CDR3 DNA: TGTGCCAGCAGTTCCGGGACGGCAAATCAGCCCCAGCATTTT. Its protein is CASSSGTANQPQHF. The complete variable domain, with remaining parts taken from reference TRBV28 and TRBJ1-5, reads DVKVTQSSRYLVKRTGEKVFLECVQDMDHENMFWYRQDPGLGLRLIYFSYDVKMKEKGDIPEGYSVSREKKERFSLILESASTNQTSMYLCASSSGTANQPQHFGDGTRLSIL.

The chain joins TRBV18 to TRBJ2-7; perhaps TRBD2 as D (6 bases). Looked up from germline, CDR1 is KGHSH and CDR2 is LQKENI. CDR3 length equals 15 residues. Trimming pared 3 bases from V and 6 bases from J, leaving 18 bases between. CDR3 amino acids: CASSPLGAEGSEQYF. As DNA, the CDR3 is TGTGCCAGCTCACCGTTGGGCGCGGAGGGGAGCGAGCAGTACTTC.

CDR3: CASSRPGQGIYGYTF. The CDR3 DNA sequence: TGTGCCAGCAGTAGACCGGGACAGGGAATCTATGGCTACACCTTC. V and J are TRBV6-5 and TRBJ1-2; TRBD1 agrees at 9 bases. The germline V gene has CDR1 MNHEY and CDR2 SVGAGI. The CDR3 runs to 15 residues. Germline trimming cut 5 bases from V and 4 bases from J; bases unmatched to any gene: 8.

J is TRBJ2-1 and V is TRBV18, with D uncertain. Deletions cut 5 bases from V and 1 base from J, with 18 bases between. Germline V lookup: CDR1 KGHSH, CDR2 LQKENI. The CDR3 consists of 17 residues. This chain's CDR3 is CASSTSTSLGSYNEQFF. The CDR3 coding sequence is TGTGCCAGCTCAACCTCGACCAGTCTAGGTTCCTACAATGAGCAGTTCTTC.

The genes are TRBV4-2 and TRBJ1-4; no clear D gene. Germline lookup yields CDR1 LGHNA and CDR2 YNFKEQ. The CDR3 spans 13 residues. V was trimmed by 4 bases and J by 8 bases, leaving 11 bases between them. Here the CDR3 reads CASSPIPAEKLFF. The DNA for the CDR3 is TGTGCCAGCAGCCCCATTCCGGCCGAAAAACTGTTTTTT.

The chain uses TRBV7-7 and TRBJ2-3; tentatively, D is TRBD2 (5 bases). CDR3 size: 12 residues. Germline CDR1 is SSHAT and CDR2 is FNYEAQ (reference sequence). The CDR3 protein is CAVRTGTDTQYF. In DNA form, the CDR3 reads TGTGCTGTACGGACTGGCACAGATACGCAGTATTTT.

This chain connects TRBV7-2 to TRBJ1-5; D gene unclear. Germline CDR1 SGHTA, CDR2 FQGNSA. Trimming took 5 bases from V and 5 from J, leaving 13 bases between them. CDR3 size: 14 residues. For the CDR3, the DNA is TGTGCCAGCAGCCTAGTGGCCGGGGATCAGCCCCAGCATTTT. It translates to CASSLVAGDQPQHF.

The J gene is TRBJ2-5, the V gene TRBV2; 10 bases fit TRBD1. The V segment lost 8 bases and the J segment 4 bases; nucleotides outside the gene matches: 10. The CDR3 loop spans 15 amino acids. CDR1 is SNHLY, CDR2 FYNNEI, per germline. The CDR3, as DNA: TGTGCCAGCTGCCGGGACAGGGGATTCGGAGAGACCCAGTACTTC. Protein sequence: CASCRDRGFGETQYF.

This chain connects TRBV2 to TRBJ2-3; D possibly matches TRBD1 or TRBD2 (5 bases each). The CDR3 is 13 residues long. V dropped 7 bases and J dropped 10 bases, with 18 bases sitting between them. Germline-derived CDR1 and CDR2 are SNHLY and FYNNEI. The DNA for the CDR3 is TGTGCCAGCACCTCCGGGACCAGTCCCGCGCAGTATTTT. Translating it yields CASTSGTSPAQYF.